This TCR beta chain was observed in a study of T cells in Graves' hyperthyroidism and ophthalmopathy. Cells are PBMCs isolated from around 9.4 ml of fresh blood. This clonotype was detected ten times or more. Using RNA transcripts as the source, TCR beta CDR3 regions were amplified. The HTBI set primed first-round TCR CDR3 RT-PCR. TCRdb processed the multiplex PCR reads anew with MiXCR; each CDR3 protein has one entry. Of 350,000 to 400,000 distinct CDR3 sequences in the sample, around 13% were seen once. The V end was cut by 1 base, the J end by 0 bases, with 16 bases between. The germline CDR1 and CDR2 sequences are SQVTM and ANQGSEA. The CDR3 is made up of 16 amino acids.

Sample: blood. The rearrangement joins TRBV29-1 to TRBJ2-7, with unresolved D. This sequence was found in a woman in her sixties with Graves' hyperthyroidism. Here the CDR3 DNA reads TGCAGCGTTGAAGTGGTACTGGGCTCGAGCTCCTACGAGCAGTACTTC. Translation gives CSVEVVLGSSSYEQYF.